This T cell receptor beta chain was retrieved from a study of high-grade serous ovarian cancer treatment subgroups. Findings of the study overall: Only CDR3 was analyzed; CDR1 and CDR2 were not. TCR relatedness rose with neoantigen level and trended with mutation load.

Tumor tissue was taken before any definitive surgery or chemotherapy was given. Note on this clone: As yet, its antigen is unknown.

The CDR3 loop spans 14 amino acids. V was clipped by 3 bases and J by 5 bases, with 14 bases between them. Per the germline V gene, CDR1 is SGHNT and CDR2 is YYREEE (reference sequence). Profiled with immunoSEQ multiplex PCR; TCRdb holds only in-frame clones, not every one. This sample has 3,000 to 3,500 clones, with 70% to 75% found just once. The chain uses TRBV5-4 and TRBJ1-2; D unclear. Material: tumor tissue. This sequence was found in a human donor with high-grade serous ovarian cancer. CDR3 DNA sequence: TGTGCCAGCAGCTCTCTGGGTTCGGGGTATGGCTACACCTTC. Encoded protein: CASSSLGSGYGYTF.